Presented here are 16 T cell receptor beta chains from one specimen sequenced in a study of OX40 agonist ivuxolimab in advanced cancers. Library construction relied on the immunoSEQ multiplex PCR assay. Imported from immuneACCESS, the table was reduced by TCRdb to in-frame sequences with V and J called. These copies leave out some clones; in studies compared against another copy, an unresolved V gene accounts for under half, and the cause of the remainder is not known. Here the sample has over 65,000 clones; just over 85% occur a single time. The top ten clonotypes cover just under 2% of the sample. This sample comprised CD4+ or CD8+ T cells sorted from blood, obtained in a trial of the OX40 agonist ivuxolimab. The receptors shown here come from an adult with an advanced solid tumor such as melanoma, head and neck, liver or kidney cancer.

The chain's CDR3 is CASSPLGGPTYEQYF. Written as DNA, the CDR3 is TGTGCCAGCAGCCCCCTTGGGGGGCCAACCTACGAGCAGTACTTC. The V and J genes are TRBV7-2 and TRBJ2-7, with D perhaps TRBD1 or TRBD2 (6 bases each). CDR3 length equals 15 residues. Per germline, CDR1 SGHTA and CDR2 FQGNSA. Trimming stripped 5 bases from V and 2 bases from J, with 16 bases between. Using reference TRBV7-2 and TRBJ2-7 for the parts outside the CDR3, the full variable domain is GAGVSQSPSNKVTEKGKDVELRCDPISGHTALYWYRQSLGQGLEFLIYFQGNSAPDKSGLPSDRFSAERTGGSVSTLTIQRTQQEDSAVYLCASSPLGGPTYEQYFGPGTRLTVT.

The genes are TRBV11-2 and TRBJ2-3; D may correspond to TRBD1 or TRBD2 (5 bases each). With 1 base removed from V and 6 bases from J, the gap between germline ends came to 17 bases. Germline CDR1 and CDR2: SGHAT and FQNNGV. The CDR3 spans 16 residues. The CDR3 coding sequence is TGTGCCAGCAGCTTAGTACGAGGGGCCGACGTGGATACGCAGTATTTT. It codes for CASSLVRGADVDTQYF.

This clone came up a few times. This chain uses TRBV19 with TRBJ1-6, with 8 bases lining up with TRBD1. Germline-derived CDR1 and CDR2 are LNHDA and SQIVND (reference sequence). Losses at the gene ends were 10 bases for V and 8 bases for J; bases not matched to a gene: 10. There are 14 residues in the CDR3. The CDR3, as DNA: TGTGCCACAACGTCAGGGGGCACGGATTCACCCCTCCACTTT. This translates into CATTSGGTDSPLHF.

The V call is TRBV9, the J call TRBJ2-1; no clear D. This CDR3 is 17 amino acids long. V dropped 0 bases and J dropped 0 bases, with 13 bases sitting between them. Looked up from germline, CDR1 is SGDLS and CDR2 is YYNGEE. This chain's CDR3 is CASSVEAHRGSYNEQFF. Here the CDR3 DNA reads TGTGCCAGCAGCGTAGAAGCCCACAGAGGCTCCTACAATGAGCAGTTCTTC.

The gene calls are TRBV4-2 and TRBJ1-6; D may be TRBD1 (5 bases). The V and J ends lost 4 bases and 0 bases respectively, with 7 bases between them. This CDR3 comprises 15 residues. Germline V gives CDR1 LGHNA, CDR2 YNFKEQ. The DNA of the CDR3 is TGTGCCAGCAGCCCAGGGAGCTCCTATAATTCACCCCTCCACTTT. It codes for CASSPGSSYNSPLHF.

The genes are TRBV4-1 and TRBJ1-1; possibly TRBD1 for D (6 bases). The CDR3 loop spans 15 amino acids. V shed 3 bases and J shed 5 bases, with 16 bases lying between them. The germline V gene has CDR1 MGHRA and CDR2 YSYEKL. The CDR3 DNA is TGCGCCAGCAGCCAGTCTATGGGGGCGGGAACTGAAGCTTTCTTT. Protein: CASSQSMGAGTEAFF.

This clone has just a few counts. The chain recombines TRBV7-6 with TRBJ2-7; 9 positions match TRBD1. Germline V gene data show CDR1 as SGHVS and CDR2 as FNYEAQ. There are 15 residues in the CDR3. V lost 5 bases to trimming and J lost 2 bases; unmatched junction nucleotides: 7. The CDR3 DNA sequence: TGTGCCAGCAGCCTAGACAGGGGGAGAACCTACGAGCAGTACTTC. This translates into CASSLDRGRTYEQYF.

The rearrangement links TRBV28 to TRBJ1-6, with D possibly being TRBD1 (6 bases). The germline CDR1 and CDR2 sequences are MDHEN and SYDVKM. V lost 6 bases and J lost 14, with 8 bases in between. This CDR3 is built from 10 residues. The CDR3 loop is CASSRGTLHF. The CDR3 DNA follows: TGTGCCAGCAGCAGGGGCACCCTCCACTTT.

The J gene is TRBJ2-2, the V gene TRBV7-9, with 9 bases that match TRBD2. Trimming took 6 bases from V and 4 from J; bases not matched to a gene: 12. From germline, CDR1 is SEHNR and CDR2 FQNEAQ (reference sequence). This CDR3 is built from 17 residues. Written as DNA, the CDR3 is TGTGCCAGCAGTTTTGATTTAGCGGGGGTTAGCACCGGGGAGCTGTTTTTT. Its protein product is CASSFDLAGVSTGELFF.

The V and J genes are TRBV4-1 and TRBJ2-7; a possible D gene is TRBD2 (6 bases). The CDR3 contains 16 residues. V lost 5 bases and J lost 3, with 20 bases in between. Germline values: CDR1 MGHRA, CDR2 YSYEKL. DNA of the CDR3: TGCGCCAGCAGCTCTTTGCGGGGAAACTATCTCTACGAGCAGTACTTC. This codes for CASSSLRGNYLYEQYF.

J is TRBJ2-7 and V is TRBV2; D unclear. This CDR3 has 15 amino acids. The V end lost 2 bases, the J end lost 2 bases, and 13 bases lay between the germline ends. In germline, CDR1 is SNHLY, CDR2 FYNNEI. The CDR3 coding sequence is TGTGCCAGCAGTGAAAGGCCGGAAGCGACCTACGAGCAGTACTTC. Residues: CASSERPEATYEQYF.

The chain combines TRBV19 with TRBJ1-2; TRBD1 might be the D (5 bases). The CDR3 totals 13 residues. Trimming removed 3 bases from V and 8 bases from J, with 13 bases in between. Germline V gives CDR1 LNHDA, CDR2 SQIVND (reference sequence). In nucleotides, the CDR3 is TGTGCCAGTAGTATTTACCAGGGCGGAGGCTACACCTTC. It codes for CASSIYQGGGYTF.

This rearrangement joins TRBV5-4 to TRBJ1-6, with 7 bases fitting TRBD1. CDR1 is SGHNT, CDR2 YYREEE, per germline (reference sequence). The V segment lost 4 bases and the J segment 12 bases; nucleotides outside the gene matches: 16. The CDR3 runs to 16 residues. The CDR3 coding sequence is TGTGCCAGCAGCCCGGACCTGACAGGGATAAGTGGACCCCTCCACTTT. This codes for CASSPDLTGISGPLHF. The full variable domain, in which reference TRBV5-4 and TRBJ1-6 provide the parts outside the CDR3, is ETGVTQSPTHLIKTRGQQVTLRCSSQSGHNTVSWYQQALGQGPQFIFQYYREEENGRGNFPPRFSGLQFPNYSSELNVNALELDDSALYLCASSPDLTGISGPLHFGNGTRLTVT.

V usage is TRBV5-4 and J usage is TRBJ2-1, with 10 bases aligning to TRBD1. The CDR3 has 15 residues. Germline-derived CDR1 and CDR2 are SGHNT and YYREEE (reference sequence). Trimming cost V 0 bases and J 9 bases; bases outside gene matches: 6. DNA for the CDR3: TGTGCCAGCAGCTTGGCCGGGACAGGGGTGGGTGAGCAGTTCTTC. Its translation: CASSLAGTGVGEQFF.

Comment on this clone: Other DNA sequences within the sample encode an identical CDR3. This sequence joins TRBV7-3 and TRBJ2-5, with TRBD2 matching over 10 bases. The V and J ends lost 4 bases and 5 bases, in that order; junction bases with no gene match: 1. The CDR3 spans 13 residues. CDR1 and CDR2 (germline): SGHTA, FQGTGA. The CDR3 DNA is TGTGCCAGCAGCTCTAGCGGGGGTGAGACCCAGTACTTC. It yields the protein CASSSSGGETQYF. The variable domain in full, completed from reference TRBV7-3 and TRBJ2-5, reads GAGVSQTPSNKVTEKGKYVELRCDPISGHTALYWYRQSLGQGPEFLIYFQGTGAADDSGLPNDRFFAVRPEGSVSTLKIQRTERGDSAVYLCASSSSGGETQYFGPGTRLLVL.

J is TRBJ1-2 and V is TRBV5-4, with D possibly matching TRBD1 (6 bases). Germline V lookup: CDR1 SGHNT, CDR2 YYREEE (reference sequence). The length of the CDR3 is 14 residues. Trimming left V 4 bases short and J 4 bases short, with 14 bases between. As DNA, the CDR3 is TGTGCCAGCAGCCAGTTTCTGGGGGCCTATGGCTACACCTTC. It translates to CASSQFLGAYGYTF. Full variable domain (rest looked up from reference TRBV5-4 and TRBJ1-2): ETGVTQSPTHLIKTRGQQVTLRCSSQSGHNTVSWYQQALGQGPQFIFQYYREEENGRGNFPPRFSGLQFPNYSSELNVNALELDDSALYLCASSQFLGAYGYTFGSGTRLTVV.